This record concerns one T cell receptor beta chain sequence. This sample was taken from a study of control samples from healthy donors and cancer patients. Libraries were prepared by immunoSEQ multiplex PCR; TCRdb keeps only in-frame clonotypes and omits some of them. The sample carries about 75,000 clones, about 93% recorded once. V trimming: 1 base; J trimming: 8 bases; junction bases outside the gene matches: 2. The CDR3 consists of 13 residues. Germline V gene data show CDR1 as SGHDT and CDR2 as YYEEEE. The source is a woman aged 40 to 50 in good health. The material sequenced was blood. The rearrangement links TRBV5-6 to TRBJ1-4; 7 nucleotides match TRBD1. The CDR3 region is CASSLQGDEKLFF. DNA for the CDR3: TGTGCCAGCAGCTTGCAGGGGGACGAAAAACTGTTTTTT.